These 8 T cell receptor beta chains came from one sample sequenced in a study of T-cell reconstitution after alpha-beta-depleted transplantation in children. Unique molecular identifiers were built into the TCRbeta library. TCRdb passed the PCR reads through MiXCR, listing each CDR3 protein once. The sample gives around 680,000 distinct CDR3 sequences, 16% of which show up once; approximately 1% is in the top ten. Sample: PBMCs from the stem cell graft donor, taken from the stem cell graft. The origin of the receptors is a human donor who donated a stem cell graft to a child with acute myeloid leukemia.

This clonotype has just a few counts. The chain combines TRBV30 with TRBJ2-1; D remains unclear. The CDR3 spans 14 residues. CDR1 is GTSNPN and CDR2 is SVGIG in the germline V gene (reference sequence). Trimming removed 0 bases from V and 2 bases from J, with 8 bases in between. The CDR3 reads CAWSVLGAYNEQFF. CDR3 DNA sequence: TGTGCCTGGAGTGTACTGGGTGCCTACAATGAGCAGTTCTTC.

In its sample, this clonotype was seen a few times. The chain employs TRBV5-1 and TRBJ2-2; D remains unclear. Deletions cut 1 base from V and 0 bases from J, with 10 bases between. The CDR3 length is 16 residues. Germline V gene sequence: CDR1 SGHRS, CDR2 YFSETQ. The CDR3 DNA reads TGCGCCAGCAGCTTGATTGGTGCTTCGAACACCGGGGAGCTGTTTTTT. Its protein is CASSLIGASNTGELFF.

This clonotype was seen repeatedly, ten times or more. The V and J genes are TRBV20-1 and TRBJ1-5; 8 bases agree with TRBD1. Germline-derived CDR1 and CDR2 are DFQATT and SNEGSKA (reference sequence). Unmatched junction bases numbered 4, after V lost 3 bases and J lost 0 bases. This CDR3 contains 15 residues. CDR3 sequence (DNA): TGCAGTGCTAGGGTGGACAGGGCTAGCAATCAGCCCCAGCATTTT. Protein product: CSARVDRASNQPQHF.

The chain employs TRBV5-1 and TRBJ1-2; 7 bases fit TRBD1. CDR1 is SGHRS and CDR2 is YFSETQ in the germline V gene. This CDR3 comprises 14 residues. V was clipped by 10 bases and J by 4 bases; unmatched bases: 13. CDR3 amino acids: CAFQGRGRGYGYTF. The CDR3 coding sequence is TGCGCCTTCCAGGGGAGGGGGCGCGGCTATGGCTACACCTTC.

This clonotype has a count of ten or more. This rearrangement joins TRBV29-1 to TRBJ2-7; perhaps D is TRBD1 or TRBD2 (6 bases each). In germline, CDR1 is SQVTM, CDR2 ANQGSEA. Between the trimmed V and J ends, which lost 3 bases and 0 bases, there was a span of 9 bases. The CDR3 extends over 13 amino acids. For the CDR3, the DNA is TGCAGCGTTGAGGGGGGCACCTCCTACGAGCAGTACTTC. This gives the protein CSVEGGTSYEQYF.

V usage is TRBV20-1 and J usage is TRBJ2-1, with D tentatively TRBD2 (6 bases). Germline assignment: CDR1 DFQATT and CDR2 SNEGSKA (reference sequence). V was clipped by 4 bases and J by 2 bases, with 12 bases between them. The CDR3 is made up of 14 amino acids. The CDR3 loop reads CSAKFRGTYNEQFF. The CDR3, as DNA: TGCAGTGCTAAGTTTCGGGGGACCTACAATGAGCAGTTCTTC.

This chain joins TRBV6-5 and TRBJ1-1; D not resolved. Germline CDR1 MNHEY, CDR2 SVGAGI. The CDR3 runs 17 residues. V was shortened by 0 bases and J by 0 bases, with 14 bases between the two germline ends. CDR3 DNA sequence: TGTGCCAGCAGTTACTCCATTTTGGCGGGGATGAACACTGAAGCTTTCTTT. Protein sequence: CASSYSILAGMNTEAFF.

The chain has TRBV9 and TRBJ1-5; 9 positions agree with TRBD1. In germline, CDR1 is SGDLS, CDR2 YYNGEE. CDR3 length equals 14 residues. J lost 5 bases, V lost 7 bases, and 7 bases had no gene match. The chain's CDR3 is CASARTGADQPQHF. The CDR3 coding sequence is TGTGCCAGCGCCCGGACAGGGGCGGATCAGCCCCAGCATTTT.